This T cell receptor beta chain originates from a study of blood T cell repertoires in COVID-19. This clone was counted a single time. Germline V gene data show CDR1 as KGHSH and CDR2 as LQKENI. Trimming left V 0 bases short and J 5 bases short, with 6 bases between. This CDR3 is 13 amino acids long. Repertoires were generated with immunoSEQ multiplex PCR, while TCRdb's copy carries only in-frame clones and drops some. Among nearly 250,000 clones listed, approximately 85% were seen once. This clonotype was obtained from a woman aged 50 to 60 with acute COVID-19. The chain combines TRBV18 with TRBJ2-3, with D uncertain. Sample: PBMCs or T cells enriched from blood (not recorded which). The CDR3 DNA is TGTGCCAGCTCACCACCTAGTCTAGATACGCAGTATTTT. This translates into CASSPPSLDTQYF.